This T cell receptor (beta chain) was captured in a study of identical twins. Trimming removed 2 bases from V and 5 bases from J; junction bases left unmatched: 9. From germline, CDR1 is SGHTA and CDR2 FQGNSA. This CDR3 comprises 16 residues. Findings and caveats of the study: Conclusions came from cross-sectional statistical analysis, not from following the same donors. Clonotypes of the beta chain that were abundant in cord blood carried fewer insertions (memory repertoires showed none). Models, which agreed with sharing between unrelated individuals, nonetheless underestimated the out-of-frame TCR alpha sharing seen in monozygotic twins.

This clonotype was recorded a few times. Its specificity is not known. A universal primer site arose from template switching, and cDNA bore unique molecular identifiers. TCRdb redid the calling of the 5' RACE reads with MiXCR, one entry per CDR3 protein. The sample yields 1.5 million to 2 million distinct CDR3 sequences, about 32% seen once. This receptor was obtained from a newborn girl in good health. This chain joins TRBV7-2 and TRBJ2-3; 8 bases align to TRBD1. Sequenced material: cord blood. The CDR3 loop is CASSLFWQGAGDTQYF. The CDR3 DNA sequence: TGTGCCAGCAGCTTATTTTGGCAGGGGGCAGGAGATACGCAGTATTTT. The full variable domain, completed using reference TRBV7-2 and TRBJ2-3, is GAGVSQSPSNKVTEKGKDVELRCDPISGHTALYWYRQSLGQGLEFLIYFQGNSAPDKSGLPSDRFSAERTGGSVSTLTIQRTQQEDSAVYLCASSLFWQGAGDTQYFGPGTRLTVL.